The 27 T cell receptor beta chains below all came from one sample that was sequenced in a study of identifying expanded T cells in peripheral blood. TCRdb's table, derived via immunoSEQ multiplex PCR, lists solely in-frame clones and lacks some. The data show approximately 110,000 clones, more than 85% seen once. Material for sequencing was blood. These receptors originate from a person aged 18 to 75 in good health.

The rearrangement joins TRBV6-1 to TRBJ1-1; D unclear. The germline CDR1 and CDR2 sequences are MNHNS and SASEGT. Trimming left V 2 bases short and J 4 bases short, with 20 bases between. This CDR3 comprises 17 residues. The CDR3 DNA follows: TGTGCCAGCAGTGAAATCCACTTCTCGGTGGGTGGCACTGAAGCTTTCTTT. Translation: CASSEIHFSVGGTEAFF.

The chain is built from TRBV6-1 and TRBJ1-1, with D unclear. Trimming shortened V by 7 bases and J by 4 bases, and 10 bases separated the two germline ends. The CDR3 is made up of 12 amino acids. CDR1 is MNHNS, CDR2 SASEGT, per germline. CDR3 nucleotides: TGTGCCAGCAATCAGTTTGGCACTGAAGCTTTCTTT. It encodes CASNQFGTEAFF.

The rearrangement links TRBV27 to TRBJ2-3, with 8 bases matching TRBD2. The CDR3 covers 18 residues. The V segment lost 6 bases and the J segment 0 bases; nucleotides outside the gene matches: 14. The germline V gene encodes CDR1 MNHEY and CDR2 SMNVEV (reference sequence). Here the CDR3 DNA reads TGTGCCAGCAGCCCGGGACTAGGCCGCCCCTCGAGCACAGATACGCAGTATTTT. This gives the protein CASSPGLGRPSSTDTQYF.

The chain carries TRBV7-2 and TRBJ2-5, with 7 bases identical to TRBD1. The CDR3 covers 16 residues. Per the germline V gene, CDR1 is SGHTA and CDR2 is FQGNSA. J lost 5 bases, V lost 5 bases, and 14 bases had no gene match. The CDR3 protein is CASSRTRDSWGETQYF. The CDR3 coding sequence is TGTGCCAGCAGCCGCACCCGGGACAGCTGGGGGGAGACCCAGTACTTC.

The CDR3 coding sequence is TGTGCCAGTAGTCGCGAATGGCACCGGGACAGAGTTATGAACACTGAAGCTTTCTTT. It translates to CASSREWHRDRVMNTEAFF. The chain couples TRBV19 to TRBJ1-1, with 7 positions matching TRBD1. Trimming at V came to 5 bases and at J to 0 bases, leaving 18 bases not matched to a gene. CDR1 is LNHDA, CDR2 SQIVND, per germline (reference sequence). This CDR3 has 19 amino acids.

V gene TRBV9 combines with J gene TRBJ2-1; possibly TRBD2 for D (7 bases). The length of the CDR3 is 15 residues. V was pared by 4 bases and J by 2 bases, with 13 bases between. The germline V gene encodes CDR1 SGDLS and CDR2 YYNGEE. The CDR3 is CASSPLGGAYNEQFF. CDR3 DNA: TGTGCCAGCAGCCCCTTAGGGGGGGCCTACAATGAGCAGTTCTTC.

This chain connects TRBV7-2 to TRBJ2-3; 9 bases match TRBD2. Per the germline V gene, CDR1 is SGHTA and CDR2 is FQGNSA. The V and J ends lost 5 bases and 6 bases, in that order; junction bases with no gene match: 9. This CDR3 is 15 amino acids long. Here the CDR3 reads CASSRRGGAPDTQYF. The CDR3 nucleotides are TGTGCCAGCAGCCGGCGGGGGGGGGCGCCGGATACGCAGTATTTT. Full variable domain (outside the CDR3, taken from reference TRBV7-2 and TRBJ2-3): GAGVSQSPSNKVTEKGKDVELRCDPISGHTALYWYRQSLGQGLEFLIYFQGNSAPDKSGLPSDRFSAERTGGSVSTLTIQRTQQEDSAVYLCASSRRGGAPDTQYFGPGTRLTVL.

The chain carries TRBV5-1 and TRBJ1-1; no reliable D call. Germline V lookup: CDR1 SGHRS, CDR2 YFSETQ. V lost 2 bases and J lost 1, with 9 bases in between. The CDR3 is made up of 14 amino acids. CDR3 sequence (DNA): TGCGCCAGCAGCTTAAGTGTCGAGAACACTGAAGCTTTCTTT. It codes for CASSLSVENTEAFF.

The chain couples TRBV18 to TRBJ1-6; TRBD1 is a possible D gene (5 bases). This CDR3 region has 16 residues. Trimming took 3 bases from V and 7 from J, leaving 16 bases between them. CDR1 KGHSH and CDR2 LQKENI come from the germline V gene. The CDR3 DNA sequence: TGTGCCAGCTCACCGGGGTCTACGGGACTAAATTCACCCCTCCACTTT. Protein: CASSPGSTGLNSPLHF.

The chain combines TRBV4-2 with TRBJ1-1, with D possibly being TRBD1 (5 bases). Germline CDR1 reads LGHNA; CDR2 reads YNFKEQ. This CDR3 has 16 amino acids. The germline V and J ends were trimmed by 0 bases and 6 bases, with 17 bases remaining between them. CDR3 in DNA: TGTGCCAGCAGCCAAGAAGGCGTCAGGGAGTCATCTGAAGCTTTCTTT. Its protein product is CASSQEGVRESSEAFF.

This clone was observed a single time. V is TRBV9 and J is TRBJ1-4; D ambiguous. This CDR3 has 20 residues. The V end lost 0 bases, the J end lost 3 bases, and 24 bases lay between the germline ends. CDR1 and CDR2 from the germline V gene are SGDLS and YYNGEE. CDR3 sequence reads: CASSVALLRGVCVPNEKLFF. CDR3 sequence (DNA): TGTGCCAGCAGCGTAGCCCTATTACGGGGTGTTTGCGTACCTAATGAAAAACTGTTTTTT. Variable domain in full (rest from reference TRBV9 and TRBJ1-4): DSGVTQTPKHLITATGQRVTLRCSPRSGDLSVYWYQQSLDQGLQFLIQYYNGEERAKGNILERFSAQQFPDLHSELNLSSLELGDSALYFCASSVALLRGVCVPNEKLFFGSGTQLSVL.

The genes are TRBV5-6 and TRBJ2-1; 7 nucleotides agree with TRBD1. The CDR3 sequence is 12 residues long. Per the germline V gene, CDR1 is SGHDT and CDR2 is YYEEEE. V shed 6 bases, J shed 6 bases, and the junction held 3 bases outside the gene matches. The CDR3: CASNSGGNEQFF. CDR3 nucleotides: TGTGCCAGCAATTCAGGGGGCAATGAGCAGTTCTTC.

This chain uses TRBV29-1 with TRBJ2-3; a weak D match, TRBD2 (7 bases). Germline V CDR1 and CDR2: SQVTM, ANQGSEA. V gave up 8 bases and J gave up 5 bases, with 20 bases separating them. This CDR3 contains 14 residues. CDR3 region: CSFEGRGMIDTQYF. CDR3 sequence (DNA): TGCAGCTTCGAGGGGAGGGGGATGATAGATACGCAGTATTTT.

This rearrangement joins TRBV18 to TRBJ2-5; D remains unclear. Trimming pared 0 bases from V and 5 bases from J, leaving 4 bases between. CDR1 and CDR2 from the germline V gene are KGHSH and LQKENI. CDR3 length: 12 residues. The CDR3 region is CASSPPVETQYF. The CDR3 DNA reads TGTGCCAGCTCACCACCCGTGGAGACCCAGTACTTC.

The rearrangement joins TRBV5-5 to TRBJ2-7, with D perhaps matching TRBD1 (6 bases). The V end was cut by 0 bases, the J end by 3 bases, with 13 bases between. The CDR3 is made up of 15 amino acids. Germline V CDR1 and CDR2: SGHKS, YYEKEE (reference sequence). The CDR3, as DNA: TGTGCCAGCAGCTTGGAATACGGCAGGGGCTACGAGCAGTACTTC. As protein: CASSLEYGRGYEQYF.

The V gene is TRBV2, the J gene TRBJ1-5; D possibly corresponds to TRBD1 (6 bases). The CDR3 contains 13 residues. V shed 5 bases and J shed 6 bases, with 11 bases lying between them. Germline V gene sequence: CDR1 SNHLY, CDR2 FYNNEI. CDR3 coding DNA: TGTGCCAGCAGTTCCGAAGGGGGTCAGCCCCAGCATTTT. Encoded protein: CASSSEGGQPQHF.

The chain uses TRBV28 and TRBJ1-1, with 8 bases fitting TRBD1. Germline V gene sequence: CDR1 MDHEN, CDR2 SYDVKM. The CDR3 totals 14 residues. V was clipped by 4 bases and J by 5 bases; unmatched bases: 6. The CDR3 loop is CASSSGTGATEAFF. CDR3 nucleotides: TGTGCCAGCAGTTCAGGGACAGGAGCGACTGAAGCTTTCTTT. Full variable domain (rest looked up from reference TRBV28 and TRBJ1-1): DVKVTQSSRYLVKRTGEKVFLECVQDMDHENMFWYRQDPGLGLRLIYFSYDVKMKEKGDIPEGYSVSREKKERFSLILESASTNQTSMYLCASSSGTGATEAFFGQGTRLTVV.

This chain uses TRBV7-2 with TRBJ2-7; a weak D match, TRBD2 (7 bases). CDR1 and CDR2 (germline): SGHTA, FQGNSA. V was trimmed by 0 bases and J by 2 bases, leaving 20 bases between them. CDR3 length: 18 residues. The CDR3 coding sequence is TGTGCCAGCAGCTTAGCCCCCGAGGGGGGGTGGAGAACCTACGAGCAGTACTTC. This codes for CASSLAPEGGWRTYEQYF. Looking up the rest from reference TRBV7-2 and TRBJ2-7 gives the full variable domain: GAGVSQSPSNKVTEKGKDVELRCDPISGHTALYWYRQSLGQGLEFLIYFQGNSAPDKSGLPSDRFSAERTGGSVSTLTIQRTQQEDSAVYLCASSLAPEGGWRTYEQYFGPGTRLTVT.

This chain connects TRBV4-3 to TRBJ2-7; 7 bases are a match to TRBD2. Trimming removed 2 bases from V and 5 bases from J; junction bases left unmatched: 9. This CDR3 region has 15 residues. CDR1 and CDR2 (germline): LGHNA, YSLEER. CDR3 nucleotide sequence: TGCGCCAGCAGCCAACCACGGGCGGGGGTAAACGAGCAGTACTTC. It codes for CASSQPRAGVNEQYF.

The rearrangement links TRBV5-8 to TRBJ1-5; no definite D call. In germline, CDR1 is SGHTS, CDR2 YDEGEE. The CDR3 runs to 14 residues. Trimming took off 1 base at V and 5 bases at J, with 10 bases between the two ends. CDR3 residues: CASSLSGTYQPQHF. Here the CDR3 DNA reads TGTGCCAGCAGCTTGAGCGGAACCTATCAGCCCCAGCATTTT.

This clone was counted only a few times. The chain uses TRBV27 and TRBJ1-6; 10 bases map to TRBD1. The CDR3 extends over 15 amino acids. V lost 10 bases to trimming and J lost 7 bases; unmatched junction nucleotides: 10. Germline V gives CDR1 MNHEY, CDR2 SMNVEV (reference sequence). CDR3 DNA sequence: TGTGCCACCTCACCTCGACAGGGGGCAAATTCACCCCTCCACTTT. Translating gives CATSPRQGANSPLHF.

CDR3 sequence: CASSTDPSSAYEQYF. CDR3 coding DNA: TGTGCCAGCAGTACGGACCCGTCTTCGGCCTACGAGCAGTACTTC. The V call is TRBV6-5, the J call TRBJ2-7; D is ambiguous. The CDR3 sequence is 15 residues long. V lost 5 bases and J lost 2, with 16 bases in between. Looked up from germline, CDR1 is MNHEY and CDR2 is SVGAGI.

V usage is TRBV5-1 and J usage is TRBJ2-2; D is undetermined. V was shortened by 0 bases and J by 3 bases, with 12 bases between the two germline ends. The CDR3 is 16 amino acids. Germline-derived CDR1 and CDR2 are SGHRS and YFSETQ. Here the CDR3 DNA reads TGCGCCAGCAGCTTGGCCGACCAGGCGGACACCGGGGAGCTGTTTTTT. This codes for CASSLADQADTGELFF. Supplemented by reference TRBV5-1 and TRBJ2-2, the full variable domain reads KAGVTQTPRYLIKTRGQQVTLSCSPISGHRSVSWYQQTPGQGLQFLFEYFSETQRNKGNFPGRFSGRQFSNSRSEMNVSTLELGDSALYLCASSLADQADTGELFFGEGSRLTVL.

The chain joins TRBV6-5 to TRBJ1-1, with D possibly being TRBD1 (6 bases). CDR3 length equals 13 residues. CDR1 is MNHEY, CDR2 SVGAGI, per germline. Trimming left V 5 bases short and J 3 bases short, with 10 bases between. This CDR3 reads CASSPNRDTEAFF. Here the CDR3 DNA reads TGTGCCAGCAGTCCCAACAGGGACACTGAAGCTTTCTTT.

V is TRBV21-1 and J is TRBJ2-5; the table's D call, TRBD2, was not checked against the DNA. TRBV21-1 is a pseudogene. CDR3 length equals 13 residues. CDR3 in DNA: TGTGCCAGCAGCATCCGGGAAAGAGAGACCCAGTACTTC. Its protein product is CASSIRERETQYF.

The rearrangement links TRBV7-2 to TRBJ2-2; the match to TRBD1 covers 7 bases. The V gene's germline CDR1 is SGHTA and CDR2 FQGNSA. V shed 5 bases, J shed 4 bases, and the junction held 7 bases outside the gene matches. The CDR3 sequence is 15 residues long. The CDR3 DNA reads as TGTGCCAGCAGCCCCCGGGACAGTCTCACCGGGGAGCTGTTTTTT. Translated, it gives CASSPRDSLTGELFF.

This clone has a handful of counts. This sequence joins TRBV5-5 and TRBJ1-3; possibly TRBD1 for D (5 bases). Germline V gene sequence: CDR1 SGHKS, CDR2 YYEKEE (reference sequence). Trimming pared 2 bases from V and 3 bases from J, leaving 9 bases between. The CDR3 has 14 amino acids. This CDR3 reads CASSFQGDGNTIYF. The CDR3 region has the DNA TGTGCCAGCAGCTTCCAGGGCGATGGAAACACCATATATTTT.